This T cell receptor (beta chain) was recorded in a study of vaccination effects on CD4 cells after COVID-19. Study-wide points: Nearly all vaccine-induced clones in healthy recipients recognized only SARS-CoV-2. Only a few convalescent patients and no early post-infection timepoints featured in the study.

Expansion of antigen-specific CD4+ T cells with viral peptide pools was carried out by the ViraFEST assay before sequencing. Following an approximately ten-day culture, CD4+ T cells were purified. Previously uninfected by SARS-CoV-2, the vaccine recipients also showed negative nucleocapsid antibodies. Both day 3 and day 7 saw half the medium replaced with IL-2 medium. Repertoires were generated with immunoSEQ multiplex PCR, while TCRdb's copy carries only in-frame clones and drops some. The table has tens of thousands of clones, less than 80% seen once. Trimming left V 4 bases short and J 4 bases short, with 14 bases between. Germline V gives CDR1 MDHEN, CDR2 SYDVKM. The CDR3 contains 15 residues. As regards this clone: The antigen is undetermined.

This chain connects TRBV28 to TRBJ1-5; D is possibly TRBD1 (6 bases). The sample here was CD4+ T cells from PBMCs cultured with HCoV-OC43 spike peptides, taken before COVID-19 vaccination. Sample subset: HCoV-OC43 spike overlapping peptide pool stimulation. The clonotype comes from a human donor who received a COVID-19 vaccine. CDR3 bases: TGTGCCAGCAGTTATACCGGGGGGCCGAATCAGCCCCAGCATTTT. Translating it yields CASSYTGGPNQPQHF.